This section outlines one T cell receptor (beta chain) sequence together with its context. TCRdb keeps only in-frame clones here, not all; method: immunoSEQ multiplex PCR. The table has approximately 97,000 clones, roughly 88% seen once. This sample stems from a study of control samples from healthy donors and cancer patients. Trimming removed 4 bases from V and 7 bases from J, with 22 bases in between. The CDR3 contains 16 residues. Germline CDR1 SGHAT, CDR2 FQNNGV. This chain links TRBV11-2 with TRBJ1-1; D gene unclear. This clonotype was obtained from a man younger than 40 in good health. Input material: blood. CDR3 in amino acids: CASSSPRARLADEAFF. The DNA for the CDR3 is TGTGCCAGCAGCTCCCCCCGGGCCCGGTTAGCCGATGAAGCTTTCTTT.